These 10 T cell receptor beta chains were all obtained from the same sample, sequenced in a study of blood T cell repertoires in COVID-19. Repertoires were generated with immunoSEQ multiplex PCR, while TCRdb's copy carries only in-frame clones and drops some. The table shows about 170,000 clones, with approximately 87% occurring only once. The material sequenced was PBMCs or T cells enriched from blood (not recorded which). The receptors here all came from a woman in her forties or fifties who had recovered from COVID-19.

This sequence joins TRBV29-1 and TRBJ2-5, with D possibly being TRBD1 (6 bases). CDR3 size: 15 residues. Germline lookup yields CDR1 SQVTM and CDR2 ANQGSEA. Trimming took 7 bases from V and 1 from J, leaving 19 bases between them. In nucleotides, the CDR3 is TGCAGCGGATCGGGACATTCGGAGCCCCAAGAGACCCAGTACTTC. Translated: CSGSGHSEPQETQYF.

V and J are TRBV10-3 and TRBJ2-1; 10 nucleotides match TRBD2. With 0 bases clipped from V and 3 bases from J, the junction kept 8 bases outside the gene matches. In germline, CDR1 is ENHRY, CDR2 SYGVKD. This CDR3 comprises 18 residues. The CDR3 DNA reads as TGTGCCATCAGTGAGTCTAGAAGCGGGAGGGCCCTCTACAATGAGCAGTTCTTC. This translates into CAISESRSGRALYNEQFF.

This chain connects TRBV6-5 to TRBJ1-6, with TRBD1 matching over 8 bases. V lost 2 bases and J lost 13; bases outside the gene matches: 4. Germline CDR1 reads MNHEY; CDR2 reads SVGAGI. The CDR3 extends over 13 amino acids. CDR3 amino acids: CASSYGTGLPLHF. CDR3 in DNA: TGTGCCAGCAGTTACGGGACAGGACTGCCCCTCCACTTT.

The CDR3 coding sequence is TGTGCCAGCAGCCAAGGAACGCAAGCCACTGAAGCTTTCTTT. Residues: CASSQGTQATEAFF. The genes are TRBV3-1 (or the pseudogene TRBV3-2) and TRBJ1-1; D unresolved. This CDR3 is built from 14 residues. Looked up from germline, CDR1 is LGHDT and CDR2 is YNNKEL (reference sequence). With 1 base removed from V and 4 bases from J, the gap between germline ends came to 10 bases.

The chain recombines TRBV5-6 with TRBJ2-1; D remains unclear. The V gene's germline CDR1 is SGHDT and CDR2 YYEEEE. The CDR3 totals 13 residues. V lost 4 bases to trimming and J lost 8 bases, with 13 bases between them. This CDR3 reads CASSPRRGDEQFF. CDR3 nucleotides: TGTGCCAGCAGCCCCCGCCGCGGCGATGAGCAGTTCTTC.

This CDR3 is CASSQHNTEAFF. CDR3 bases: TGTGCCAGCAGCCAACACAACACTGAAGCTTTCTTT. The gene calls are TRBV9 and TRBJ1-1; no reliable D call. Between the trimmed V and J ends, which lost 4 bases and 2 bases, there was a span of 6 bases. CDR1 is SGDLS, CDR2 YYNGEE, per germline. The CDR3 consists of 12 residues.

The chain carries TRBV28 and TRBJ1-5; no clear D. Germline V gives CDR1 MDHEN, CDR2 SYDVKM. Trimming cost V 3 bases and J 11 bases, with 17 bases left between them. This CDR3 contains 14 residues. The chain's CDR3 is CASSFSAGYGSQHF. The CDR3 bases are TGTGCCAGCAGTTTTTCCGCAGGCTATGGGTCCCAGCATTTT.

The V and J genes are TRBV5-1 and TRBJ2-3; 7 nucleotides align to TRBD2. The CDR3 totals 18 residues. Germline CDR1 and CDR2: SGHRS and YFSETQ. V shed 0 bases and J 0 bases; nucleotides not matched to a gene: 10. This CDR3 is CASSLGAGSLSSTDTQYF. CDR3 in DNA: TGCGCCAGCAGCTTGGGAGCGGGATCGCTATCTAGCACAGATACGCAGTATTTT.

The chain combines TRBV11-2 with TRBJ1-3; tentative D call: TRBD1 (5 bases). CDR1 is SGHAT and CDR2 is FQNNGV in the germline V gene. This CDR3 comprises 15 residues. Between the trimmed V and J ends, which lost 4 bases and 2 bases, there was a span of 12 bases. The CDR3 here is CASSSGAGAGNTIYF. CDR3 nucleotides: TGTGCCAGCAGCTCGGGCGCGGGGGCTGGAAACACCATATATTTT.

The rearrangement uses TRBV21-1 and TRBJ1-1; TRBD1, the D gene given by the table, was not confirmed from the DNA. TRBV21-1 is designated a pseudogene. The CDR3 is 15 residues long. The CDR3 here is CASSKVQALNTEAFF. The CDR3 region has the DNA TGTGCCAGCAGCAAAGTTCAGGCCCTGAACACTGAAGCTTTCTTT.